The 28 T cell receptor beta chains given below trace back to one sample, sequenced in a study of CD8+ T cells in alopecia areata. RNA was isolated and reverse transcribed to cDNA, the sequencing template. Clones were sequenced by immunoSEQ multiplex PCR, and TCRdb holds only the in-frame ones, with some missing. This table has 95,000 to 150,000 clones, under 65% appearing once. Treatment specified: oral pan-JAK inhibitor, 5-10 mg twice daily. Sequenced material: CD4+ T cells sorted from blood, taken at week 4, from a patient treated with tofacitinib. All receptors come from a human donor with alopecia areata.

V usage is TRBV27 and J usage is TRBJ2-7, with a tentative D call TRBD2 (6 bases). The length of the CDR3 is 12 residues. Trimming stripped 6 bases from V and 5 bases from J, with 11 bases between. Germline V gene lookup returns CDR1 MNHEY and CDR2 SMNVEV (reference sequence). This CDR3 is CASRGTPHEQYF. CDR3 coding DNA: TGTGCCAGCAGAGGGACTCCCCACGAGCAGTACTTC.

This chain connects TRBV27 to TRBJ2-6; no reliable D call. From germline, CDR1 is MNHEY and CDR2 SMNVEV (reference sequence). Trimming removed 10 bases from V and 4 bases from J, with 8 bases in between. The CDR3 contains 12 residues. The CDR3 loop reads CATKGGANVLTF. CDR3 sequence (DNA): TGTGCCACCAAAGGAGGGGCCAACGTCCTGACTTTC.

V and J are TRBV11-2 and TRBJ1-5, with D maybe TRBD1 (6 bases). V was pared by 1 base and J by 5 bases, with 9 bases between. CDR1 is SGHAT, CDR2 FQNNGV, per germline. This CDR3 spans 14 amino acids. In DNA, the CDR3 is TGTGCCAGCAGCTTAGTTGGGGGCGATCAGCCCCAGCATTTT. Encoded protein: CASSLVGGDQPQHF.

This clone was seen once. The chain employs TRBV30 and TRBJ1-2; tentative D call: TRBD1 (5 bases). Trimming stripped 2 bases from V and 14 bases from J, with 15 bases between. This CDR3 is 11 amino acids long. Germline V gene sequence: CDR1 GTSNPN, CDR2 SVGIG (reference sequence). The CDR3 nucleotides read TGTGCCTGGAGTCCCGGGACGGCCGAGACCTTC. It codes for CAWSPGTAETF.

The chain has TRBV28 and TRBJ1-1, with TRBD1 as a possible D gene (6 bases). CDR1 is MDHEN, CDR2 SYDVKM, per germline. V was pared by 7 bases and J by 3 bases, with 18 bases between. There are 15 residues in the CDR3. CDR3: CASTSAGGSDTEAFF. In DNA form, the CDR3 reads TGTGCCAGCACCTCCGCGGGGGGCAGTGACACTGAAGCTTTCTTT. The whole variable domain, remainder taken from reference TRBV28 and TRBJ1-1, is DVKVTQSSRYLVKRTGEKVFLECVQDMDHENMFWYRQDPGLGLRLIYFSYDVKMKEKGDIPEGYSVSREKKERFSLILESASTNQTSMYLCASTSAGGSDTEAFFGQGTRLTVV.

A few counts support this clone. The chain has TRBV5-4 and TRBJ2-7; TRBD1 is a possible D gene (5 bases). V dropped 0 bases and J dropped 5 bases, with 9 bases sitting between them. Germline values: CDR1 SGHNT, CDR2 YYREEE (reference sequence). CDR3 length: 13 amino acids. CDR3 amino acids: CASSLAGNHEQYF. CDR3 nucleotides: TGTGCCAGCAGCTTGGCAGGGAACCACGAGCAGTACTTC.

The sample holds a few counts of this clone. The chain recombines TRBV7-2 with TRBJ2-3; TRBD2 matches at 10 bases. V lost 4 bases and J lost 6; bases outside the gene matches: 10. Germline V lookup: CDR1 SGHTA, CDR2 FQGNSA. The CDR3 is 16 residues long. This CDR3 is CASSWLAGGTGDTQYF. CDR3 nucleotides: TGTGCCAGCAGCTGGTTAGCGGGGGGAACGGGTGATACGCAGTATTTT.

This chain joins TRBV5-1 and TRBJ2-1; 10 bases fit TRBD2. Trimming cost V 0 bases and J 6 bases; bases outside gene matches: 3. Germline CDR1 and CDR2: SGHRS and YFSETQ. The CDR3 totals 15 residues. The CDR3 sequence is CASSLALAGRNEQFF. The DNA of the CDR3 is TGCGCCAGCAGCTTGGCACTAGCGGGACGCAATGAGCAGTTCTTC.

The rearrangement joins TRBV7-3 to TRBJ2-3; D possibly corresponds to TRBD2 (6 bases). CDR1 and CDR2 from the germline V gene are SGHTA and FQGTGA. Between the trimmed V and J ends, which lost 1 base and 3 bases, there was a span of 8 bases. The CDR3 has 14 residues. CDR3 sequence: CASSLSRGTDTQYF. The CDR3 region has the DNA TGTGCCAGCAGCTTAAGTCGGGGGACAGATACGCAGTATTTT.

This clone has just one count. The chain couples TRBV29-1 to TRBJ1-1; D ambiguous. Germline V CDR1 and CDR2: SQVTM, ANQGSEA. Deletions cut 3 bases from V and 4 bases from J, with 12 bases between. This CDR3 has 13 residues. CDR3 protein: CSVEWPAATEAFF. CDR3 sequence (DNA): TGCAGCGTTGAGTGGCCAGCAGCCACTGAAGCTTTCTTT.

This sequence joins TRBV6-1 and TRBJ2-1; weak D call: TRBD2 (6 bases). CDR1 is MNHNS and CDR2 is SASEGT in the germline V gene. V was pared by 5 bases and J by 8 bases, with 10 bases between. The CDR3 runs 12 residues. The CDR3 loop is CASSSTGDEQFF. CDR3 in DNA: TGTGCCAGCAGTTCGACGGGAGATGAGCAGTTCTTC.

This clone appeared a few times. The V gene is TRBV29-1, the J gene TRBJ2-5, with 10 bases matching TRBD2. Germline-derived CDR1 and CDR2 are SQVTM and ANQGSEA. V was clipped by 6 bases and J by 5 bases; unmatched bases: 12. This CDR3 is built from 15 residues. The CDR3: CSVGPSGRRQETQYF. The CDR3 bases are TGCAGCGTCGGACCTAGCGGGAGAAGGCAGGAGACCCAGTACTTC.

The chain is built from TRBV6-5 and TRBJ2-3, with D possibly TRBD2 on 7 matching bases. The CDR3 totals 15 residues. The germline CDR1 and CDR2 sequences are MNHEY and SVGAGI. V lost 6 bases and J 4 bases, leaving 17 bases between the germline ends. The CDR3 bases are TGTGCCAGCAGCCGATCGGGGGGCAGTGCAGATACGCAGTATTTT. Translated: CASSRSGGSADTQYF.

This clone was counted a single time. The V and J genes are TRBV28 and TRBJ2-3; D is undetermined. The V end lost 2 bases, the J end lost 0 bases, and 9 bases lay between the germline ends. CDR3 length: 15 amino acids. Germline-derived CDR1 and CDR2 are MDHEN and SYDVKM. The CDR3, as DNA: TGTGCCAGCAGTTTAAGGAAAACTAGCACAGATACGCAGTATTTT. Translating it yields CASSLRKTSTDTQYF.

The chain employs TRBV30 and TRBJ1-4; D ambiguous. From germline, CDR1 is GTSNPN and CDR2 SVGIG (reference sequence). This CDR3 contains 12 residues. Trimming cost V 4 bases and J 3 bases, with 6 bases left between them. CDR3 sequence: CAWTGPNEKLFF. The CDR3 DNA is TGTGCCTGGACCGGGCCTAATGAAAAACTGTTTTTT.

CDR3 loop: CASSQDGEANYGYTF. The CDR3, as DNA: TGTGCCAGCAGCCAAGATGGGGAAGCTAACTATGGCTACACCTTC. The chain carries TRBV14 and TRBJ1-2; D unclear. The CDR3 is made up of 15 amino acids. CDR1 is SGHDN, CDR2 FVKESK, per germline. Trimming took off 0 bases at V and 0 bases at J, with 8 bases between the two ends.

V is TRBV6-6 and J is TRBJ2-1; TRBD2 might be the D (6 bases). The CDR3 runs 14 residues. V lost 7 bases, J lost 0 bases, and 10 bases lay in between. Germline V CDR1 and CDR2: MNHNY, SVGAGI (reference sequence). CDR3 in DNA: TGTGCCAGCAACGGGGGAAGCTCCTACAATGAGCAGTTCTTC. It specifies CASNGGSSYNEQFF.

This clone came up once. The rearrangement joins TRBV18 to TRBJ2-1; 9 nucleotides agree with TRBD1. CDR1 KGHSH and CDR2 LQKENI come from the germline V gene. CDR3 size: 16 residues. After removal of 2 bases from V and 5 bases from J, the junction contained 7 bases not matched to a gene. Here the CDR3 reads CASSPSFRDRDNEQFF. DNA for the CDR3: TGTGCCAGCTCACCATCCTTTCGGGACAGGGACAATGAGCAGTTCTTC.

This clone was observed at least ten times. The chain recombines TRBV4-1 with TRBJ2-6, with 9 bases aligning to TRBD1. The germline V gene encodes CDR1 MGHRA and CDR2 YSYEKL. CDR3 length equals 20 residues. The junction had 11 bases not matched to a gene; V was cut back by 2 bases and J by 0 bases. In DNA form, the CDR3 reads TGCGCCAGCAGCCAATCTAGAGGACAGGGGAGAAACTCTGGGGCCAACGTCCTGACTTTC. Protein product: CASSQSRGQGRNSGANVLTF.

This clone has a handful of counts. The chain carries TRBV19 and TRBJ1-5, with TRBD1 matching over 8 bases. V was pared by 6 bases and J by 2 bases, with 12 bases of the junction left unmatched. The germline CDR1 and CDR2 sequences are LNHDA and SQIVND (reference sequence). CDR3 length: 17 residues. In nucleotides, the CDR3 is TGTGCCAGTAGGGGATACATCAGGGGGCCGCGCAATCAGCCCCAGCATTTT. This encodes CASRGYIRGPRNQPQHF.

The genes are TRBV30 and TRBJ2-5; 10 bases fit TRBD1. There are 13 residues in the CDR3. Per germline, CDR1 GTSNPN and CDR2 SVGIG (reference sequence). The V and J ends lost 4 bases and 6 bases, in that order; junction bases with no gene match: 5. CDR3 nucleotides: TGTGCCTGGACAGACAGGGGGCCGAAGACCCAGTACTTC. This gives the protein CAWTDRGPKTQYF. Combining the CDR3 with reference TRBV30 and TRBJ2-5 gives the whole variable domain SQTIHQWPATLVQPVGSPLSLECTVEGTSNPNLYWYRQAAGRGLQLLFYSVGIGQISSEVPQNLSASRPQDRQFILSSKKLLLSDSGFYLCAWTDRGPKTQYFGPGTRLLVL.

The rearrangement joins TRBV7-2 to TRBJ2-3, with 9 bases lining up with TRBD1. Germline values: CDR1 SGHTA, CDR2 FQGNSA. CDR3 size: 15 residues. With V trimmed by 5 bases and J by 5 bases, 8 bases remained unmatched. The CDR3 is CASSRGTGRGDTQYF. The CDR3 coding sequence is TGTGCCAGCAGCCGAGGGACAGGGAGAGGAGATACGCAGTATTTT.

This rearrangement joins TRBV4-1 to TRBJ2-2; 7 nucleotides align to TRBD2. J lost 5 bases, V lost 0 bases, and 0 bases had no gene match. Germline values: CDR1 MGHRA, CDR2 YSYEKL. CDR3 size: 14 residues. Written as DNA, the CDR3 is TGCGCCAGCAGCCAAGAGCGGGAGACCGGGGAGCTGTTTTTT. Translation gives CASSQERETGELFF.

The rearrangement uses TRBV29-1 and TRBJ2-1; 13 nucleotides match TRBD2. The length of the CDR3 is 15 residues. Trimming at V came to 1 base and at J to 3 bases, leaving 0 bases not matched to a gene. CDR1 is SQVTM, CDR2 ANQGSEA, per germline. The CDR3 DNA reads TGCAGCGTTGAAGGGACTAGCGGGGGCTACAATGAGCAGTTCTTC. Encoded protein: CSVEGTSGGYNEQFF.

The chain carries TRBV7-2 and TRBJ2-1; 12 bases map to TRBD2. The germline V gene encodes CDR1 SGHTA and CDR2 FQGNSA. This CDR3 is built from 16 residues. The ends lost 1 base at V and 8 bases at J; junction bases unmatched: 6. The CDR3 DNA sequence: TGTGCCAGCAGCTTAGAGAGGACTAGCGGGATCTATGAGCAGTTCTTC. Its protein is CASSLERTSGIYEQFF.

This clone was seen more than once but under ten times. The chain has TRBV19 and TRBJ2-6; D is possibly TRBD1 or TRBD2 (6 bases each). The CDR3 consists of 17 residues. V was clipped by 3 bases and J by 1 base, with 13 bases between them. The germline CDR1 and CDR2 sequences are LNHDA and SQIVND (reference sequence). In DNA form, the CDR3 reads TGTGCCAGTAGTATCTCGTCGGGGGCTTCTGGGGCCAACGTCCTGACTTTC. Protein: CASSISSGASGANVLTF.

This clone was observed once. This rearrangement joins TRBV4-2 to TRBJ2-1; 8 nucleotides align to TRBD2. Looked up from germline, CDR1 is LGHNA and CDR2 is YNFKEQ. CDR3 length: 14 residues. V lost 0 bases, J lost 5 bases, and 0 bases stayed unmatched. In DNA form, the CDR3 reads TGTGCCAGCAGCCAAGAACTAGCGGACAATGAGCAGTTCTTC. Translating gives CASSQELADNEQFF.

This chain connects TRBV2 to TRBJ2-5; no firm D call. Germline V gene sequence: CDR1 SNHLY, CDR2 FYNNEI. There are 12 residues in the CDR3. Between the trimmed V and J ends, which lost 11 bases and 0 bases, there was a span of 10 bases. The CDR3 protein is CAGAVYQETQYF. CDR3 DNA: TGTGCCGGAGCAGTGTACCAAGAGACCCAGTACTTC.